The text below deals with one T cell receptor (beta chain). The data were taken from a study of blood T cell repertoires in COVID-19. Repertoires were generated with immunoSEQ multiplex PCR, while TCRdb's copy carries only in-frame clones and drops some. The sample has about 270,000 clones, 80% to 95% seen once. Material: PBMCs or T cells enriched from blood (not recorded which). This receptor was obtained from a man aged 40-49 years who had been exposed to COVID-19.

The CDR3 nucleotides are TGTGCCAGCAGCTTAAACAGGGAAGAGACCCAGTACTTC. It encodes CASSLNREETQYF. The rearrangement links TRBV7-3 to TRBJ2-5; TRBD1 is a possible D gene (6 bases). Germline CDR1 and CDR2: SGHTA and FQGTGA. The ends were cut back, 1 base at V and 3 bases at J, with 6 bases in the middle. This CDR3 has 13 residues.